Below are 21 T cell receptor beta chains sequenced from a single sample in a study of tumor-infiltrating lymphocytes in primary liver carcinoma (dated by TCRdb to about 2017). Total RNA and DNA were co-extracted without cell sorting from approximately 22-30 mg of bulk tissue using the AllPrep DNA/RNA mini kit. Instrument on record: Illumina HiSeq 2500. TCRbeta-specific cDNA was reverse-transcribed from about 0.45 ug total RNA using a constant-region primer and ProtoScript II reverse transcriptase. Three nested multiplex PCR rounds, following a slightly modified ARM-PCR procedure, were used to build the TCRbeta libraries. Each of the first two PCR rounds ran for approximately 10 cycles using multiplex TRBV1-TRBV30 forward primers together with a Cbeta reverse primer. The public reads were quality trimmed at Q25 with fastp and then assembled into clones with MiXCR by TCRdb, keeping productive beta chains. Every distinct CDR3 protein forms one entry, paired with its most common genes and DNA. This sample lists approximately 110,000 distinct CDR3 sequences; approximately 64% were detected once. The top ten hold approximately 8.9% of the sample.

Material: liver tumor tissue from sampling region 3. The cell subset or site label of this sample denotes: tumor region T3, left-lateral pole. The receptors shown here come from a woman aged 55-75 years with primary liver carcinoma and hepatitis B virus infection.

Concerning this clonotype: Possible read error: a much larger clone is one base away. The rearrangement uses TRBV6-5 and TRBJ2-7; a possible D gene is TRBD2 (5 bases). Germline CDR1 MNHEY, CDR2 SVGAGI. The V end lost 8 bases, the J end lost 6 bases, and 17 bases lay between the germline ends. There are 13 residues in the CDR3. CDR3 protein: CASVSSRSFEQYF. In DNA form, the CDR3 reads TGTGCCAGCGTCTCTAGCAGGAGTTTCGAGCAGTACTTC.

Note on this clonotype: This may be a read error, as it is one base from a much larger clone. The J gene is TRBJ2-3, the V gene TRBV29-1, with a weak D call TRBD1 (5 bases). CDR3 length: 14 residues. CDR1 and CDR2 (germline): SQVTM, ANQGSEA. In DNA form, the CDR3 reads TGCGGCGTTGTCCTATCAGGGTTCACAGATACGCAGTATTTT. Translation gives CGVVLSGFTDTQYF.

Turning to this clonotype: A read error may account for a junction end that differs from germline. The J gene is TRBJ1-5, the V gene TRBV4-2, with a tentative D call TRBD1 (5 bases). The CDR3 runs to 17 residues. Germline CDR1 and CDR2: LGHNA and YNFKEQ. CDR3 in amino acids: CPSTQELQVGSNQPQHF. DNA for the CDR3: TGCCCCAGCACCCAAGAACTACAGGTAGGCTCCAATCAGCCCCAGCATTTT.

Concerning this clonotype itself: A much larger clone differs from this one at a single base, so this may be a read error. The CDR3 does not close with the conserved phenylalanine or tryptophan, likely indicating a read error. The V and J genes are TRBV28 and TRBJ1-5; D is unresolved. The CDR3 has 12 residues. The V gene lost 3 bases and the J gene lost 9 bases, with 9 bases spanning the gap. Germline loops: CDR1 MDHEN, CDR2 SYDVKM. Here the CDR3 reads CASSFLKGPQHL. CDR3 nucleotide sequence: TGTGCCAGCAGTTTTCTAAAAGGGCCCCAGCATTTG.

This chain links TRBV18 with TRBJ2-7, with no clear D. The CDR3 loop spans 13 amino acids. Trimming left V 3 bases short and J 4 bases short, with 10 bases between. Germline loops: CDR1 KGHSH, CDR2 LQKENI. The CDR3: CASSPPSVYEQYF. CDR3 sequence (DNA): TGTGCCAGCTCACCTCCCTCGGTGTACGAGCAGTACTTC. The whole variable domain, remainder taken from reference TRBV18 and TRBJ2-7, is NAGVMQNPRHLVRRRGQEARLRCSPMKGHSHVYWYRQLPEEGLKFMVYLQKENIIDESGMPKERFSAEFPKEGPSILRIQQVVRGDSAAYFCASSPPSVYEQYFGPGTRLTVT.

For this clonotype: In this CDR3 the conserved last residue, phenylalanine or tryptophan, is missing, so a read error is likely. This chain joins TRBV11-3 and TRBJ2-3; no clear D. Germline CDR1 SGHNT, CDR2 YENEEA. The CDR3 totals 12 residues. DNA for the CDR3: TGTGCCAGCAGCCCAAGATTAGATACACAGTATTCT. It translates to CASSPRLDTQYS.

The table lists this clonotype with many counts. The V and J genes are TRBV6-5 and TRBJ2-7, with D unresolved. Trimming pared 0 bases from V and 0 bases from J, leaving 12 bases between. CDR3 length equals 16 residues. The germline V gene encodes CDR1 MNHEY and CDR2 SVGAGI. The CDR3 region has the DNA TGTGCCAGCAGTTACTCGATACAGAGGAGCTCCTACGAGCAGTACTTC. Its translation is CASSYSIQRSSYEQYF.

A note on this clonotype: The junction shows a germline mismatch at one end, possibly a read error. The chain carries TRBV6-6 and TRBJ2-7; possibly TRBD1 or TRBD2 for D (6 bases each). CDR3 length: 15 amino acids. CDR1 MNHNY and CDR2 SVGAGI come from the germline V gene (reference sequence). The DNA of the CDR3 is TGTGCCAGCAGTTACGTCCAGGGGAGGTTCTACGAGCAGAACTTC. Translated: CASSYVQGRFYEQNF.

The CDR3 region has the DNA TGTGCCAGCACCATGTTACAGGGGAGCGCCTACGAGCAGTACTTC. Translated, it gives CASTMLQGSAYEQYF. The chain has TRBV6-2 or TRBV6-3 and TRBJ2-7, with 7 bases matching TRBD1. Germline V gives CDR1 MNHEY, CDR2 SVGEGT. The V segment lost 7 bases and the J segment 2 bases; nucleotides outside the gene matches: 11. This CDR3 has 15 residues.

V gene TRBV6-1 combines with J gene TRBJ2-2, with D tentatively TRBD2 (5 bases). From germline, CDR1 is MNHNS and CDR2 SASEGT. This CDR3 is built from 14 residues. V lost 7 bases and J lost 3, with 12 bases in between. DNA of the CDR3: TGTGCCAGCACGAAGGAGGATCACACCGGGGAGCTGTTTTTT. Translated, it gives CASTKEDHTGELFF.

This clonotype was seen only a few times. This may be a read error: a much more frequent sequence differs by one nucleotide. The chain couples TRBV29-1 to TRBJ2-6; maybe TRBD1 (6 bases). The CDR3 is made up of 14 amino acids. Germline V CDR1 and CDR2: SQVTM, ANQGSEA. CDR3 sequence (DNA): TGCAGCGTTGGGACAGCTAGTGGGGCCAACTTCCTGACTTTC. Residues: CSVGTASGANFLTF.

The table lists this clonotype with a few counts. It may be a read error: a sequence one base away is much more abundant. This chain joins TRBV12-3 or TRBV12-4 and TRBJ2-3; 7 bases are a match to TRBD2. This CDR3 has 16 amino acids. The CDR3, as DNA: TGTGCCAGCAGTTTAGGGGACGGGGGGATCACAGATATGCAGTATTTT. Translation: CASSLGDGGITDMQYF.

As concerns this clonotype: Germline is not matched at one junction end, which may reflect a read error. The rearrangement joins TRBV11-2 to TRBJ2-3; D unclear. CDR3 length: 17 amino acids. Germline CDR1 SGHAT, CDR2 FQNNGV. This CDR3 is CVSSLVMRRRSTDTQYF. CDR3 sequence (DNA): TGTGTCAGCAGCTTAGTAATGCGGAGAAGGAGCACAGATACGCAGTATTTT.

This clonotype occurred a few times. Given a much more abundant clone one base away, this may be a read error. The gene calls are TRBV12-3 or TRBV12-4 and TRBJ2-7, with 11 bases aligning to TRBD1. This CDR3 is 12 amino acids long. Losses at the gene ends were 10 bases for V and 7 bases for J; bases not matched to a gene: 6. CDR3 bases: TGTGCCATTGAGGGACAGGGGGGGGAGCAGTACTTC. Protein: CAIEGQGGEQYF.

This clonotype occurred many times. The V and J genes are TRBV30 and TRBJ2-2; 10 bases fit TRBD2. The CDR3 has 14 amino acids. J lost 5 bases, V lost 4 bases, and 4 bases had no gene match. Germline values: CDR1 GTSNPN, CDR2 SVGIG (reference sequence). Here the CDR3 DNA reads TGTGCCTGGACTAGCGGGAGTGGGACCGGGGAGCTGTTTTTT. As protein: CAWTSGSGTGELFF.

Comments on this clonotype: A read error is likely, as this CDR3 ends without the conserved phenylalanine or tryptophan. V usage is TRBV29-1 and J usage is TRBJ2-3; 7 bases agree with TRBD2. CDR3 length equals 16 residues. From germline, CDR1 is SQVTM and CDR2 ANQGSEA. The CDR3 DNA sequence: TGCACCGTTGAAGATATGGGTGCGGGAGGCACAGATACGCAGTATTCT. Amino acid sequence: CTVEDMGAGGTDTQYS.

Remarks on this clonotype: The junction departs from germline at one end; a sequencing error may be responsible. V gene TRBV11-2 combines with J gene TRBJ2-3, with D possibly TRBD2 on 5 matching bases. The CDR3 has 16 amino acids. From germline, CDR1 is SGHAT and CDR2 FQNNGV. The CDR3 DNA follows: TGTGTCAGCAGCTTAATATTGGCGAGGGACACAGATACGCAGTATTTT. Translated, it gives CVSSLILARDTDTQYF.

This clonotype showed up just once. The chain has TRBV19 and TRBJ1-2, with a possible D match to TRBD1 (5 bases). The CDR3 totals 13 residues. Germline V lookup: CDR1 LNHDA, CDR2 SQIVND (reference sequence). With 5 bases removed from V and 1 base from J, the gap between germline ends came to 8 bases. CDR3 sequence reads: CASSFQGNYGYTF. Here the CDR3 DNA reads TGTGCCAGTAGTTTTCAGGGTAACTATGGCTACACCTTC.

The V and J genes are TRBV30 and TRBJ1-6, with no clear D. V lost 2 bases and J 10 bases, leaving 15 bases between the germline ends. CDR1 is GTSNPN, CDR2 SVGIG, per germline (reference sequence). The CDR3 contains 14 residues. CDR3 in DNA: TGTGCCTGGAGTCGCGAGGGCGGCGGGTCACCCCTCCACTTT. This sequence encodes CAWSREGGGSPLHF.

This clonotype is judged medium-sized. The V gene is TRBV6-5, the J gene TRBJ1-2; D is uncertain. The CDR3 is made up of 13 amino acids. The V end lost 3 bases, the J end lost 6 bases, and 11 bases lay between the germline ends. Germline CDR1 is MNHEY and CDR2 is SVGAGI. DNA of the CDR3: TGTGCCAGCAGTTATGGAACGCACGATGGCTACACCTTC. Translation gives CASSYGTHDGYTF.

Comments on this clonotype: Germline and junction disagree at one end, which may indicate a read error. The V call is TRBV11-2, the J call TRBJ2-3; the D is unclear. The CDR3 has 14 amino acids. Germline loops: CDR1 SGHAT, CDR2 FQNNGV. This chain's CDR3 is CTSSLEVGRDTQYF. For the CDR3, the DNA is TGTACCAGCAGCTTAGAAGTCGGCAGAGATACGCAGTATTTT. The entire variable domain, with the rest obtained from reference TRBV11-2 and TRBJ2-3, is as follows: EAGVAQSPRYKIIEKRQSVAFWCNPISGHATLYWYQQILGQGPKLLIQFQNNGVVDDSQLPKDRFSAERLKGVDSTLKIQPAKLEDSAVYLCTSSLEVGRDTQYFGPGTRLTVL.